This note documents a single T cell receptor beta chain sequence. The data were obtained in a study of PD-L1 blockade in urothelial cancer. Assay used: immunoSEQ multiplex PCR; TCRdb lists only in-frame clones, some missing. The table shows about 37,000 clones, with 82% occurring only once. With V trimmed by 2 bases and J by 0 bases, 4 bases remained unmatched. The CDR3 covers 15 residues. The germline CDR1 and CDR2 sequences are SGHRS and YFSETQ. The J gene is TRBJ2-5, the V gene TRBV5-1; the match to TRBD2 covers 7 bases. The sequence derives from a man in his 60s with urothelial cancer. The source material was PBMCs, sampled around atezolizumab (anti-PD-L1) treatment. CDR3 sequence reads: CASSFGRGNQETQYF. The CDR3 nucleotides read TGCGCCAGCAGCTTTGGGCGGGGGAACCAAGAGACCCAGTACTTC.